The 11 T cell receptor beta chains below were found in one sample sequenced in a study of cytomegalovirus exposure and HLA in healthy donors (dated by TCRdb to the late 2010s). To prepare the library, the immunoSEQ multiplex PCR assay was applied. The multiplex PCR relied on a mix of 60 forward primers for TCR Vbeta segments and 13 reverse primers for TCR Jbeta segments. TCRdb limited this immuneACCESS table to in-frame rearrangements with V and J called. A share of clones is missing; checked studies link under half to unresolved V genes, and the rest is unexplained. The sample table contains approximately 170,000 clones; only one count was recorded for around 78% of them. 2% to 2.5% of the sample comes from the top ten. The sample taken for sequencing was PBMCs. Receptors were obtained from a woman aged 25 to 39 in good health and CMV-seropositive.

The CDR3 loop is CASSIGLAGYLQETQYF. The CDR3 region has the DNA TGTGCCAGTAGCATCGGACTAGCGGGCTACTTACAAGAGACCCAGTACTTC. This chain connects TRBV19 to TRBJ2-5, with TRBD2 identical over 11 bases. The CDR3 is made up of 17 amino acids. CDR1 is LNHDA and CDR2 is SQIVND in the germline V gene (reference sequence). Losses at the gene ends were 6 bases for V and 2 bases for J; bases not matched to a gene: 11.

The chain is built from TRBV6-1 and TRBJ1-2, with 7 bases identical to TRBD1. Germline V gene lookup returns CDR1 MNHNS and CDR2 SASEGT. CDR3 length equals 14 residues. With 1 base clipped from V and 8 bases from J, the junction kept 7 bases outside the gene matches. CDR3 protein: CASSEGDRTMGYTF. In DNA form, the CDR3 reads TGTGCCAGCAGTGAAGGGGACAGAACTATGGGCTACACCTTC.

CDR3 sequence (DNA): TGTGCCAGCCAATTCCCTCCAGGCGGCTACACCTTC. It translates to CASQFPPGGYTF. The gene calls are TRBV28 and TRBJ1-2; unclear D gene. This CDR3 region has 12 residues. Germline CDR1 reads MDHEN; CDR2 reads SYDVKM. Trimming removed 8 bases from V and 8 bases from J, with 15 bases in between.

The CDR3 bases are TGCAGCGCCGCGCAGGGGGCTGGGGCCAACGTCCTGACTTTC. This gives the protein CSAAQGAGANVLTF. J is TRBJ2-6 and V is TRBV29-1; 7 nucleotides line up with TRBD1. CDR3 size: 14 residues. The V segment lost 7 bases and the J segment 2 bases; nucleotides outside the gene matches: 5. CDR1 and CDR2 (germline): SQVTM, ANQGSEA. Based on the CDR3 plus reference TRBV29-1 and TRBJ2-6, the full variable domain is SAVISQKPSRDICQRGTSLTIQCQVDSQVTMMFWYRQQPGQSLTLIATANQGSEATYESGFVIDKFPISRPNLTFSTLTVSNMSPEDSSIYLCSAAQGAGANVLTFGAGSRLTVL.

The CDR3 DNA is TGTGCCAGCAGCGTAGACCCGGCTGGAAACACCATATATTTT. This sequence encodes CASSVDPAGNTIYF. The genes are TRBV9 and TRBJ1-3; D gene unclear. Germline V CDR1 and CDR2: SGDLS, YYNGEE. V shed 0 bases and J shed 2 bases, with 6 bases lying between them. This CDR3 region has 14 residues.

This clone showed up just a few times. The CDR3 nucleotides read TGTGCCAGCAGCTTGGACAGCTATGGCTACACCTTC. As protein: CASSLDSYGYTF. The genes are TRBV6-5 and TRBJ1-2, with a weak D call TRBD1 (6 bases). From germline, CDR1 is MNHEY and CDR2 SVGAGI. The CDR3 sequence is 12 residues long. V gave up 6 bases and J gave up 4 bases, with 9 bases separating them.

V usage is TRBV6-5 and J usage is TRBJ1-2; D is ambiguous. The length of the CDR3 is 13 residues. Deletions cut 4 bases from V and 0 bases from J, with 6 bases between. Per the germline V gene, CDR1 is MNHEY and CDR2 is SVGAGI. CDR3 nucleotide sequence: TGTGCCAGCAGTTTAACAGCTAACTATGGCTACACCTTC. The encoded protein is CASSLTANYGYTF.

The chain couples TRBV11-2 to TRBJ2-3; 8 positions agree with TRBD2. This CDR3 is built from 15 residues. CDR1 is SGHAT and CDR2 is FQNNGV in the germline V gene. The trim removed 1 base at V and 6 bases at J, leaving 6 bases unmatched. Here the CDR3 DNA reads TGTGCCAGCAGCTTAGGGGGACTAGATTCCGATACGCAGTATTTT. Protein: CASSLGGLDSDTQYF. Full variable domain (rest looked up from reference TRBV11-2 and TRBJ2-3): EAGVAQSPRYKIIEKRQSVAFWCNPISGHATLYWYQQILGQGPKLLIQFQNNGVVDDSQLPKDRFSAERLKGVDSTLKIQPAKLEDSAVYLCASSLGGLDSDTQYFGPGTRLTVL.

The rearrangement uses TRBV6-6 and TRBJ1-1; no clear D gene. Trimming removed 3 bases at V and 8 bases at J, with 16 bases between. Germline V lookup: CDR1 MNHNY, CDR2 SVGAGI (reference sequence). The CDR3 sequence is 14 residues long. The CDR3 loop reads CASSYDVGLIEAFF. In nucleotides, the CDR3 is TGTGCCAGCAGTTATGATGTTGGACTCATCGAAGCTTTCTTT.

This sequence joins TRBV29-1 and TRBJ1-5; perhaps TRBD1 as D (5 bases). The CDR3 has 13 amino acids. CDR1 and CDR2 (germline): SQVTM, ANQGSEA. Trimming shortened V by 6 bases and J by 3 bases, and 12 bases separated the two germline ends. The CDR3 nucleotides are TGCAGCGTATTAGACAGCACCAATCAGCCCCAGCATTTT. Its protein product is CSVLDSTNQPQHF.

V gene TRBV7-7 combines with J gene TRBJ2-5; D is undetermined. V was trimmed by 1 base and J by 3 bases, leaving 6 bases between them. There are 13 residues in the CDR3. Per germline, CDR1 SSHAT and CDR2 FNYEAQ (reference sequence). The CDR3, as DNA: TGTGCCAGCAGCTTAGTCCGGGAAGAGACCCAGTACTTC. Amino acid sequence: CASSLVREETQYF.